This TCR beta chain stems from a study of T cell changes during pregnancy in multiple sclerosis. The repertoire was sequenced with immunoSEQ multiplex PCR; TCRdb's copy has only in-frame clones and lacks some. The repertoire holds tens of thousands of clones, with 85% to 95% as singletons. The germline V and J ends were trimmed by 6 bases and 8 bases, with 19 bases remaining between them. The CDR3 length is 14 residues. Germline values: CDR1 KGHSH, CDR2 LQKENI. The sample here was peripheral blood, taken before pregnancy. The chain uses TRBV18 and TRBJ1-1; possibly TRBD1 for D (6 bases). The receptor was derived from a female donor with multiple sclerosis, enrolled in a pregnancy study. The CDR3 here is CASSGLGARTEAFF. CDR3 sequence (DNA): TGTGCCAGCTCTGGGCTGGGGGCTCGGACGGAAGCTTTCTTT.